This entry features one T cell receptor beta chain sequence. What it binds is not known. Germline assignment: CDR1 SEHNR and CDR2 FQNEAQ (reference sequence). V shed 5 bases and J shed 2 bases, with 11 bases lying between them. The CDR3 length is 14 residues. Template material for amplifying TCR beta CDR3 regions consisted of RNA transcripts. When the TCR CDR3 underwent first-round RT-PCR, the HTBI primer set was used. TCRdb used MiXCR to reprocess the multiplex PCR reads, holding one entry per CDR3 protein. This repertoire shows about 610,000 distinct CDR3 sequences, around 16% found once; its top ten account for roughly 3.3%. This entry is derived from a study of T cells in Graves' hyperthyroidism and ophthalmopathy. The study, taken as a whole, reports: A model using 13 V-J features told ophthalmopathy apart from stable hyperthyroidism. Blood also showed most of the thyroid clonotypes that were expanded above 0.001.

Exclusion of a patient resulted from uncontrolled infection, other autoimmune disease, pregnancy or lactation. The source of the PBMCs was 8.5 to 10 ml of fresh peripheral blood. The sample was blood. The chain is built from TRBV7-9 and TRBJ2-3, with no clear D. The source of this sequence is a woman between 40 and 55 years old with Graves' ophthalmopathy. This CDR3 reads CASSPARITDTQYF. The CDR3 coding sequence is TGTGCCAGCAGCCCAGCAAGGATCACAGATACGCAGTATTTT.